Below, one T cell receptor (beta chain) is given with its context. Its matching antigen is unknown. The V and J ends lost 3 bases and 0 bases, in that order; junction bases with no gene match: 7. The CDR3 extends over 17 amino acids. Germline V gene sequence: CDR1 MGHRA, CDR2 YSYEKL. This sample was included in a study of molecular identifiers for immune sequencing clone quantification. Overall study results and limits: Clones with over 20 RNA copies captured over 99% of effector molecules but under 1% of naive ones.

For bulk TCR libraries, previously described methods and listed TCR primers were used. TCRdb called the PCR reads again in MiXCR, with one record for every CDR3 protein. The data hold 300,000 to 350,000 distinct CDR3 sequences, with over 20% observed a single time. The naive CD8 libraries originated from between roughly 17,000 and 1,100,000 sorted cells and drew on 10%, 30% or 50% RNA. Naive CD8 T cells were sorted, and the gate applied was CD8+CD4-CCR7+CD45RA+. Sequenced material: naive CD8+ T cells from blood, with Jurkat cell RNA spiked in. Regarding subset: FACS-sorted CD8+CD4-CCR7+CD45RA+ naive T cells. The receptor's source is a human donor in good health. Some libraries in this study had Jurkat cell RNA spiked in. This chain connects TRBV4-1 to TRBJ2-3, with 9 bases identical to TRBD2. CDR3 loop: CASSHDSGSGSTDTQYF. In DNA, the CDR3 is TGCGCCAGCAGCCATGATAGCGGGAGCGGCAGCACAGATACGCAGTATTTT.